This T cell receptor beta chain originates from a study of CD4 T cells in relation to SARS-CoV-2 and coronaviruses. Study in general: TCR beta CDR3s were sequenced after roughly 10-day antigen culture of PBMCs. Negative control cultures got HIV-1 Nef peptides or no peptide.

CD4+ T cells from unexposed donors were obtained before the COVID-19 pandemic (2011-2018). CD4+ T cells were isolated from the cells after 10 days of culture. Study outcomes and limitations: Roughly 69% of donors had memory CD4+ clonotypes crossrecognizing SARS-CoV-2 and common cold coronavirus spike.

TCRdb keeps only in-frame clones here, not all; method: immunoSEQ multiplex PCR. The table shows tens of thousands of clones, with 60% to 85% occurring only once. Germline-derived CDR1 and CDR2 are LNHNV and YYDKDF (reference sequence). The ends were cut back, 8 bases at V and 2 bases at J, with 12 bases in the middle. This CDR3 has 13 residues. With regard to this clone: Its antigen remains unidentified.

The chain combines TRBV15 with TRBJ1-1, with D unresolved. This sequence was found in a human donor in good health. Specimen: CD4+ T cells from PBMCs, cultured in vitro. CDR3 DNA: TGTGCCACCCGAAACACTTATAACACTGAAGCTTTCTTT. Its protein is CATRNTYNTEAFF.